This paragraph covers one TCR beta chain sequence. Its antigen is still unknown. This CDR3 is built from 15 residues. CDR1 is LGHNT, CDR2 FRNRAP, per germline. Trimming pared 5 bases from V and 0 bases from J, leaving 13 bases between. The record originates from a study of OX40 agonist ivuxolimab in advanced cancers. Study details: A diagnosis of hepatocellular carcinoma, melanoma, renal cell or head and neck cancer was present in dose-escalation patients. Checkpoint inhibitors had been given previously to 40% of patients. Study observations and caveats: Among patients with partial responses at 0.1-3.0 mg/kg, clonal expansion was among the lowest.

This table comes from immunoSEQ multiplex PCR, and its TCRdb copy is limited to in-frame clones, with some not included. The sample gives about 44,000 clones, around 92% of which show up once; nearly 15% is in the top ten. Autoimmune disease history or systemic immunosuppression led to patients being barred. The chain has TRBV12-5 and TRBJ1-1, with D perhaps matching TRBD1 (5 bases). Here the sequenced sample was CD4+ or CD8+ T cells sorted from blood, taken in a trial of the OX40 agonist ivuxolimab. The receptor was derived from an adult with an advanced solid tumor such as melanoma, head and neck, liver or kidney cancer. Here the CDR3 DNA reads TGTGCTAGTGGTGGGACTGCACTTCTGAACACTGAAGCTTTCTTT. Encoded protein: CASGGTALLNTEAFF.